This entry features one T cell receptor beta chain sequence. The source of the sample is a study of CD8+ T cells in alopecia areata. Across the whole study: Treated patients received oral tofacitinib, 5 to 10 mg twice daily.

cDNA reverse transcribed from extracted RNA served as the sequencing template. Data came from immunoSEQ multiplex PCR; TCRdb stores just in-frame clones and leaves some out. This sample yields 150,000 to 200,000 clones, of which about 60% are seen a single time; roughly 14% belongs to the top ten. Patients with alopecia areata provided lesional scalp punch biopsies as well as peripheral blood. The sample in question was CD4+ T cells sorted from blood, obtained at week 0. This receptor was identified in a human donor with alopecia areata.

CDR3 in amino acids: CASSLDPGQGHYGYTF. CDR3 nucleotides: TGTGCCAGCAGCTTGGATCCGGGACAGGGACACTATGGCTACACCTTC. This chain connects TRBV5-4 to TRBJ1-2; 9 bases align to TRBD1. The CDR3 totals 16 residues. The germline CDR1 and CDR2 sequences are SGHNT and YYREEE (reference sequence). V lost 0 bases to trimming and J lost 3 bases; unmatched junction nucleotides: 6.